The next 17 T cell receptor beta chains were all read from a single sample in a study of radiotherapy plus CTLA-4 blockade in lung cancer. Sequenced by immunoSEQ multiplex PCR; TCRdb stores in-frame clones only, minus some. The sample lists around 72,000 clones; roughly 75% were seen once. The specimen comprised peripheral blood, sampled from a patient treated with radiotherapy plus ipilimumab. Source of these receptors: a human donor with non-small cell lung cancer who had a complete response to radiotherapy plus ipilimumab.

The rearrangement joins TRBV6-6 to TRBJ2-4; D not certain. Germline V gives CDR1 MNHNY, CDR2 SVGAGI (reference sequence). Trimming removed 0 bases from V and 9 bases from J, with 3 bases in between. CDR3 size: 11 residues. CDR3 sequence (DNA): TGTGCCAGCAGTTACTCAAGCATTCAGTACTTC. It encodes CASSYSSIQYF.

The J gene is TRBJ1-2, the V gene TRBV7-6, with D maybe TRBD1 (5 bases). Germline V CDR1 and CDR2: SGHVS, FNYEAQ. Trimming removed 3 bases from V and 8 bases from J, with 13 bases in between. This CDR3 is 13 amino acids long. DNA for the CDR3: TGTGCCAGCAGCTTGTACGGGGGAGAAGGCTACACCTTC. Translating it yields CASSLYGGEGYTF.

This clone turned up a few times. The chain joins TRBV21-1 to TRBJ1-2. TRBV21-1 is shown as a pseudogene. The CDR3 has 15 amino acids. In DNA form, the CDR3 reads TGTGCCAGCAGCAAAGTGGAGGGCCCCAACTATGGCTACACCTTC. Its translation is CASSKVEGPNYGYTF.

The chain carries TRBV7-9 and TRBJ2-7; 7 nucleotides line up with TRBD1. Germline V gene data show CDR1 as SEHNR and CDR2 as FQNEAQ (reference sequence). Trimming removed 5 bases from V and 6 bases from J; junction bases left unmatched: 4. The CDR3 runs to 12 residues. The CDR3 region has the DNA TGTGCCAGCAGCCTAGGGACAGCCGAGCAGTACTTC. Its protein is CASSLGTAEQYF. The whole variable domain, filled in from reference TRBV7-9 and TRBJ2-7, reads DTGVSQNPRHKITKRGQNVTFRCDPISEHNRLYWYRQTLGQGPEFLTYFQNEAQLEKSRLLSDRFSAERPKGSFSTLEIQRTEQGDSAMYLCASSLGTAEQYFGPGTRLTVT.

This clone was seen more than once but under ten times. V gene TRBV6-1 combines with J gene TRBJ1-2; a weak D match, TRBD1 (6 bases). CDR3 length equals 13 residues. V shed 5 bases and J shed 6 bases, with 13 bases lying between them. Germline CDR1 is MNHNS and CDR2 is SASEGT. CDR3 amino acids: CASSFHSGDGYTF. CDR3 coding DNA: TGTGCCAGCAGTTTCCATTCAGGGGATGGCTACACCTTC.

The gene calls are TRBV2 and TRBJ2-2, with 12 bases that match TRBD2. J lost 8 bases, V lost 10 bases, and 5 bases had no gene match. Germline V gives CDR1 SNHLY, CDR2 FYNNEI. The CDR3 consists of 13 residues. This chain's CDR3 is CAKGLAGTGELFF. The CDR3 bases are TGTGCCAAAGGACTAGCGGGAACGGGGGAGCTGTTTTTT.

This chain joins TRBV7-2 and TRBJ2-7, with no clear D. The CDR3 is made up of 12 amino acids. Trimming left V 6 bases short and J 3 bases short, with 9 bases between. Germline values: CDR1 SGHTA, CDR2 FQGNSA. The CDR3 DNA sequence: TGTGCCAGCAGTCGCTTCGGCTACGAGCAGTACGTC. Amino acid sequence: CASSRFGYEQYV.

This chain links TRBV14 with TRBJ2-3; D possibly corresponds to TRBD2 (5 bases). Trimming took off 0 bases at V and 1 base at J, with 11 bases between the two ends. The CDR3 has 16 amino acids. Germline loops: CDR1 SGHDN, CDR2 FVKESK. In DNA, the CDR3 is TGTGCCAGCAGCCAAGAAAAGCGGTCCCGCACAGATACGCAGTATTTT. Protein sequence: CASSQEKRSRTDTQYF.

The chain recombines TRBV6-5 with TRBJ2-1; 8 bases align to TRBD2. CDR1 is MNHEY, CDR2 SVGAGI, per germline. The CDR3 loop spans 15 amino acids. The V and J ends lost 2 bases and 4 bases, in that order; junction bases with no gene match: 4. The CDR3 region has the DNA TGTGCCAGCAGTTACCTGCGGGAGGTTTACAATGAGCAGTTCTTC. Its translation: CASSYLREVYNEQFF.

The J gene is TRBJ1-4, the V gene TRBV5-6; D may be TRBD1 (6 bases). V lost 4 bases and J lost 5, with 15 bases in between. The CDR3 spans 15 residues. Germline V CDR1 and CDR2: SGHDT, YYEEEE. CDR3 DNA sequence: TGTGCCAGCAGCGAAAGACAAGGGGGGAATGAAAAACTGTTTTTT. It encodes CASSERQGGNEKLFF.

The chain links TRBV2 to TRBJ1-6; D gene uncertain. Trimming removed 7 bases from V and 4 bases from J, with 17 bases in between. CDR1 SNHLY and CDR2 FYNNEI come from the germline V gene. CDR3 size: 16 residues. The CDR3 nucleotides read TGTGCCAGCATGCCCCCGGACGGAAGATATAATTCACCCCTCCACTTT. Translating gives CASMPPDGRYNSPLHF.

The chain recombines TRBV6-1 with TRBJ2-7, with unresolved D. The CDR3 consists of 15 residues. V lost 1 base, J lost 1 base, and 11 bases lay in between. CDR1 is MNHNS, CDR2 SASEGT, per germline. The CDR3 bases are TGTGCCAGCAGTGAAGAAACCTATTCGTCCTACGAGCAGTACTTC. The encoded protein is CASSEETYSSYEQYF.

The chain couples TRBV5-1 to TRBJ2-3; no reliable D call. This CDR3 has 16 amino acids. The V gene's germline CDR1 is SGHRS and CDR2 YFSETQ. The V end lost 0 bases, the J end lost 1 base, and 12 bases lay between the germline ends. In DNA, the CDR3 is TGCGCCAGCAGCTTGGGTGGCACTCACGGCACAGATACGCAGTATTTT. Amino acid sequence: CASSLGGTHGTDTQYF.

This chain links TRBV7-2 with TRBJ2-1; D is uncertain. V gave up 5 bases and J gave up 3 bases, with 14 bases separating them. Germline V gene sequence: CDR1 SGHTA, CDR2 FQGNSA. This CDR3 spans 15 amino acids. The DNA of the CDR3 is TGTGCCAGCAGCCTAACCATTCGCGGCTACAATGAGCAGTTCTTC. This translates into CASSLTIRGYNEQFF. Supplemented by reference TRBV7-2 and TRBJ2-1, the full variable domain reads GAGVSQSPSNKVTEKGKDVELRCDPISGHTALYWYRQSLGQGLEFLIYFQGNSAPDKSGLPSDRFSAERTGGSVSTLTIQRTQQEDSAVYLCASSLTIRGYNEQFFGPGTRLTVL.

This chain joins TRBV7-2 and TRBJ1-1; a possible D gene is TRBD1 (5 bases). The CDR3 extends over 13 amino acids. V was shortened by 11 bases and J by 5 bases, with 18 bases between the two germline ends. Germline CDR1 is SGHTA and CDR2 is FQGNSA. The CDR3 spells CACAAGLDTEAFF. The CDR3 DNA is TGTGCCTGCGCGGCAGGGTTAGATACTGAAGCTTTCTTT.

This clone showed up just a few times. The chain joins TRBV7-8 to TRBJ1-4, with D unclear. V was shortened by 5 bases and J by 2 bases, with 12 bases between the two germline ends. Germline CDR1 reads SGHVS; CDR2 reads FQNEAQ. The CDR3 runs 15 residues. CDR3 nucleotide sequence: TGTGCCAGCAGCCAAATGGCAGTTACTAATGAAAAACTGTTTTTT. This gives the protein CASSQMAVTNEKLFF.

The CDR3 nucleotides are TGCAGCGTGGGGGGGACAGGGAATGAGCAGTTCTTC. Translating gives CSVGGTGNEQFF. J is TRBJ2-1 and V is TRBV29-1, with 9 nucleotides matching TRBD1. J was trimmed by 7 bases and V by 6 bases; bases with no gene match: 4. This CDR3 has 12 residues. Per germline, CDR1 SQVTM and CDR2 ANQGSEA.